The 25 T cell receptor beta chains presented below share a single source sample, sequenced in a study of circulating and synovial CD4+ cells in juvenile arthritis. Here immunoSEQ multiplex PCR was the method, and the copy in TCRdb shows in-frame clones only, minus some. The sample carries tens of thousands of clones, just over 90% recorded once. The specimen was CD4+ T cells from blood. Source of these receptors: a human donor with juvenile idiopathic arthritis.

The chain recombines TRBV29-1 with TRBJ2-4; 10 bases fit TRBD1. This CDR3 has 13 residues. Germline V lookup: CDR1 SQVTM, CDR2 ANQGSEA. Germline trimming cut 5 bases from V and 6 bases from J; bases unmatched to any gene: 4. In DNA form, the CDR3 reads TGCAGCGTTAAAGGGACAGGGGTAAACATTCAGTACTTC. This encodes CSVKGTGVNIQYF.

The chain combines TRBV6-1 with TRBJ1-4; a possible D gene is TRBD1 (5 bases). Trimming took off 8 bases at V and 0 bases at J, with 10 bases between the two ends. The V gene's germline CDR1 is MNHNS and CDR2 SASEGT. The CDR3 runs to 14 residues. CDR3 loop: CASHPGATNEKLFF. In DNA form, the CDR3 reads TGTGCCAGCCACCCGGGGGCAACTAATGAAAAACTGTTTTTT.

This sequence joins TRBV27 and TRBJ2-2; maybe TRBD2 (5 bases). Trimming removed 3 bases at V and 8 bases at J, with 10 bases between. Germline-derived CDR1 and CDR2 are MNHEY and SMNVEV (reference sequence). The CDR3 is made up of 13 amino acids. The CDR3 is CASSFTSSGELFF. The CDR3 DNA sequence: TGTGCCAGCAGTTTCACTAGTTCTGGGGAGCTGTTTTTT.

CDR3 amino acids: CASRYRGTNEKLFF. CDR3 DNA: TGTGCCAGCAGGTACAGGGGGACTAATGAAAAACTGTTTTTT. The rearrangement links TRBV6-5 to TRBJ1-4; the match to TRBD1 covers 8 bases. The CDR3 has 14 residues. V lost 6 bases to trimming and J lost 2 bases; unmatched junction nucleotides: 2. Germline V lookup: CDR1 MNHEY, CDR2 SVGAGI.

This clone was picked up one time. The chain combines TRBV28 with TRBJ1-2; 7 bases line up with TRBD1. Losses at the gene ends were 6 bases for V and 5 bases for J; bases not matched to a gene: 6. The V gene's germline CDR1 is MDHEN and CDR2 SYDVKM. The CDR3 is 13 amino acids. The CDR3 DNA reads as TGTGCCAGCAGCCGACAGGGAGGATATGGCTACACCTTC. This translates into CASSRQGGYGYTF.

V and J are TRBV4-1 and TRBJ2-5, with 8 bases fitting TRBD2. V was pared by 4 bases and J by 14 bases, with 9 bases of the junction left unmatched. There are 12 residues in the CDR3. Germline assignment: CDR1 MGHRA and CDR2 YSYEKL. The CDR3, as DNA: TGCGCCAGCAGCCGCCCTGGGACTAGTCCCTACTTC. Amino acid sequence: CASSRPGTSPYF.

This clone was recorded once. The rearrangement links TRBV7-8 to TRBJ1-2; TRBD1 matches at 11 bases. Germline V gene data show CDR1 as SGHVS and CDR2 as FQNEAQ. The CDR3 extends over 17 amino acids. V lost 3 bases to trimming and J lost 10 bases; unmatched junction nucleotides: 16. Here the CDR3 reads CASSFYPGQGGWQDYTF. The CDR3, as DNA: TGTGCCAGCAGCTTCTACCCGGGACAGGGGGGATGGCAAGACTACACCTTC.

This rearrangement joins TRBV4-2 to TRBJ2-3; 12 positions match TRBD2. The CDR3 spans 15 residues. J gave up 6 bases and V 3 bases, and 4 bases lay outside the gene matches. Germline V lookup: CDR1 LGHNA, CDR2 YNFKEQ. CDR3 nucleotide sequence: TGTGCCAGCAGCCACCTAGCGGGAGGGCATGATACGCAGTATTTT. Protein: CASSHLAGGHDTQYF.

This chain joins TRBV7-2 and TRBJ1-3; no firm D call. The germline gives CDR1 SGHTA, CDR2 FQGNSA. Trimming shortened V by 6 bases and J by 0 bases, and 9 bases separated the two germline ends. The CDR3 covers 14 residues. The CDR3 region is CASRPGSSGNTIYF. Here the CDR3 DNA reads TGTGCCAGCAGACCGGGAAGCTCTGGAAACACCATATATTTT.

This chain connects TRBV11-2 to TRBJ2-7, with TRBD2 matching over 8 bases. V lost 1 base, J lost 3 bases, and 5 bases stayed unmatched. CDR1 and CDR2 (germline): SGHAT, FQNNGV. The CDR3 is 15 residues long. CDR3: CASSLGGLGSYEQYF. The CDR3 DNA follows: TGTGCCAGCAGCTTAGGGGGACTAGGAAGCTACGAGCAGTACTTC.

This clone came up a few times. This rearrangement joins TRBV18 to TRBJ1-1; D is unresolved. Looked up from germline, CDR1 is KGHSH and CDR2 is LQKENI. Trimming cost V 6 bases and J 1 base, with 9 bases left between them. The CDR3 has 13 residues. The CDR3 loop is CASSEGRNTEAFF. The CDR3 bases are TGTGCCAGCTCGGAGGGCCGGAACACTGAAGCTTTCTTT.

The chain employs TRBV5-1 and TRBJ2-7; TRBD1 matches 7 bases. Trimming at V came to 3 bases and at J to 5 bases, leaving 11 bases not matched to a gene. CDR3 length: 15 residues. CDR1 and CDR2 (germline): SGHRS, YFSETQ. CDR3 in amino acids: CASSWAETGKDEQYF. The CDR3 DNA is TGCGCCAGCAGCTGGGCCGAGACAGGGAAAGACGAGCAGTACTTC.

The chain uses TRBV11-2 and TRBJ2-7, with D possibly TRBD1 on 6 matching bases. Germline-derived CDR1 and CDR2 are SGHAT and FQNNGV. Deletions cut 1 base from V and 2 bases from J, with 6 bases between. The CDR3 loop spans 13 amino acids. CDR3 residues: CASSLGTAYEQYF. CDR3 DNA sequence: TGTGCCAGCAGCTTAGGGACAGCCTACGAGCAGTACTTC.

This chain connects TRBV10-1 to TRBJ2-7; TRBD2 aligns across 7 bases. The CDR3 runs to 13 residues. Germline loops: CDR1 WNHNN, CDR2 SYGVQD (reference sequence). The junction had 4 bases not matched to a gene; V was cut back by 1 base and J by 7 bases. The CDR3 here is CASSEWREGEQYF. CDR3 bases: TGCGCCAGCAGTGAGTGGAGGGAGGGTGAGCAGTACTTC.

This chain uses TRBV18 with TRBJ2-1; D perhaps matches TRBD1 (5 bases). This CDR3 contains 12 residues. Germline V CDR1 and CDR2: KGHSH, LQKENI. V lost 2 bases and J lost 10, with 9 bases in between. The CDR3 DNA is TGTGCCAGCTCACCAATGTACAGGGAGCAGTTCTTC. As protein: CASSPMYREQFF.

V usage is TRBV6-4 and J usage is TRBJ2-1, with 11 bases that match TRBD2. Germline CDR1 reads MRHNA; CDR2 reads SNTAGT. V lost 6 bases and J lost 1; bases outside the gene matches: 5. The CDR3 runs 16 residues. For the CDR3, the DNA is TGTGCCAGCAGCGACCTAGCGGGAGGTTCCTACAATGAGCAGTTCTTC. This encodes CASSDLAGGSYNEQFF.

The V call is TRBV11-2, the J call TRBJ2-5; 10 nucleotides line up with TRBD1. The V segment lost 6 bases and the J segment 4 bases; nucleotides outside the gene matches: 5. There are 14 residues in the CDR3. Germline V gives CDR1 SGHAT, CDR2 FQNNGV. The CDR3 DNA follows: TGTGCCAGCAGGGACAGGGGGAGAGGAGAGACCCAGTACTTC. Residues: CASRDRGRGETQYF.

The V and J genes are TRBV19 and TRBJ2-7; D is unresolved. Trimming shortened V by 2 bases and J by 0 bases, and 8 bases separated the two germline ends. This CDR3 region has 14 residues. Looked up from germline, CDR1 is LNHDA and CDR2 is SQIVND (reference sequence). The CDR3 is CASSIRSSSYEQYF. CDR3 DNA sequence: TGTGCCAGTAGTATACGGAGCTCCTCCTACGAGCAGTACTTC. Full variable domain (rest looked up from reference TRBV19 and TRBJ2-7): DGGITQSPKYLFRKEGQNVTLSCEQNLNHDAMYWYRQDPGQGLRLIYYSQIVNDFQKGDIAEGYSVSREKKESFPLTVTSAQKNPTAFYLCASSIRSSSYEQYFGPGTRLTVT.

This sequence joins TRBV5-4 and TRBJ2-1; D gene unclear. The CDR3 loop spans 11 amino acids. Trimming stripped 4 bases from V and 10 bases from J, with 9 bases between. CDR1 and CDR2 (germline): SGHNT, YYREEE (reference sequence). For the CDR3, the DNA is TGTGCCAGCAGCACGAACTCAGAGCAGTTCTTC. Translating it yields CASSTNSEQFF.

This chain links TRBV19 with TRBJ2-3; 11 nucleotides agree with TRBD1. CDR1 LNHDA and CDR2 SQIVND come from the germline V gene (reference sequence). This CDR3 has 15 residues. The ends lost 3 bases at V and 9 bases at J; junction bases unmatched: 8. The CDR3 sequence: CASSMEGQGASTQYF. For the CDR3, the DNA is TGTGCCAGTAGTATGGAAGGACAGGGGGCGAGCACGCAGTATTTT. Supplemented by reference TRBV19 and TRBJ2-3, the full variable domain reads DGGITQSPKYLFRKEGQNVTLSCEQNLNHDAMYWYRQDPGQGLRLIYYSQIVNDFQKGDIAEGYSVSREKKESFPLTVTSAQKNPTAFYLCASSMEGQGASTQYFGPGTRLTVL.

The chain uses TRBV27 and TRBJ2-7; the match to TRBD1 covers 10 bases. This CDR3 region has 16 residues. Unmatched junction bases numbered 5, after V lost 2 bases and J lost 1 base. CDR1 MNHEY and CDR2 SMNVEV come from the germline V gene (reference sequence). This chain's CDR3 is CASSLAWTGGSYEQYF. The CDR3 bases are TGTGCCAGCAGTTTAGCGTGGACAGGGGGATCCTACGAGCAGTACTTC.

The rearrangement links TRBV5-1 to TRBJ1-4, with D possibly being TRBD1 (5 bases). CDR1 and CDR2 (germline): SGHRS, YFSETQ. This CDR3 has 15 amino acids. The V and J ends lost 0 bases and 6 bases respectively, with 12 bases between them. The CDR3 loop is CASSLGGREDEKLFF. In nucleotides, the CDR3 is TGCGCCAGCAGCTTGGGGGGCAGAGAAGATGAAAAACTGTTTTTT.

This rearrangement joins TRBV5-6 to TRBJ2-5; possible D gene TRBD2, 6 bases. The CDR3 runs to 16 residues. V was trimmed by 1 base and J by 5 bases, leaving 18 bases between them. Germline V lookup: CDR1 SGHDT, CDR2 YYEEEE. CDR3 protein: CASSLQGGIPGETQYF. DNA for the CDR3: TGTGCCAGCAGCTTGCAGGGCGGGATACCAGGGGAGACCCAGTACTTC.

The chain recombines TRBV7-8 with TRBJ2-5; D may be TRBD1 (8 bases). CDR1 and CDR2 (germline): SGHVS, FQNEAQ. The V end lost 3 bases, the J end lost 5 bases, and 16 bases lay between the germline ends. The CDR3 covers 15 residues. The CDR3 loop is CASSFLTGGGETQYF. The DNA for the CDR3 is TGTGCCAGCAGCTTTCTAACAGGGGGAGGGGAGACCCAGTACTTC.

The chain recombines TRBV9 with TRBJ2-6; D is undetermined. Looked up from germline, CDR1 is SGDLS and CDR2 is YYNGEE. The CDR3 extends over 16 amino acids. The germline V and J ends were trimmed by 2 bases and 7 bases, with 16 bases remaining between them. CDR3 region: CASSVAASLGANVLTF. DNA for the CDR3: TGTGCCAGCAGCGTCGCAGCTTCTCTGGGCGCCAACGTCCTGACTTTC.